This record covers a single T cell receptor beta chain. Its antigen is not yet known. Mismatch with germline at one junction end may stem from a read error. These data come from a study of cytomegalovirus exposure and HLA in healthy donors (TCRdb year 2017). For context, the study as a whole: An earlier analysis of some 600 of the donors reported about 300 Gb of sequence data and around 100 million unique TCR beta sequences obtained from roughly 180 million T cells. Using immunosequencing, the study profiled T cell repertoires from 666 subjects and related those repertoires to cytomegalovirus serostatus. Typing coverage varied by locus: 629-630 donors for A, B, C, DRB1 and DQB1; approximately 520 for DQA1; around 610 for DPA1; approximately 490 for DPB1. The aim of the study was to test whether cataloging public T cell receptors could identify signatures of past pathogen exposure. Both class I and class II loci were covered by HLA typing, at four-digit resolution. Donor age, sex, ethnicity and CMV serostatus were collected together with the repertoire data. Besides the first cohort of roughly 640 subjects, a separate validation cohort made up of 120 different subjects was used. To predict cytomegalovirus infection status, the study combined high-throughput TCR immunosequencing, statistical association of individual TCRs with disease status, and machine learning. A later analysis re-analyzed previously published TCR beta repertoires from 666 donors and added high-resolution HLA genotyping to study TCR occurrence patterns. An earlier analysis of 587 of the donors used high-throughput TCR beta sequencing to judge whether each TCR beta V gene segment behaved as functional or pseudogenic. Rather than drawing on any new phenotypic data, the later analysis identified candidate immune exposures from TCR beta sequences and the way those sequences occurred across donors. Genome-wide SNP genotypes for about three fifths of the roughly 670 donors were used in a later genetic analysis, which treated that subset as a discovery cohort. An early release covering roughly 600 HLA-typed donors comprised about 300 gigabases of sequencing data and about 90 million unique TCR sequences. Among about 400 genotyped donors of the cohort, an average of roughly 230,000 unique TCR beta nucleotide sequences was sequenced per donor, of which 15% to 20% were non-productive. Roughly 5 DR-DQ haplotypes were handled as single units for association and clustering, since linkage in the cohort was strong. All discovery cohort repertoires had been generated on a single sequencing platform. Of the 300 to 450 genotyped donors, less than 85% were placed in the genetic ancestry cluster associated with self-reported Caucasian donors. Summary of the overall study and its limitations: Most CMV-associated TCR beta chains appeared to be HLA-restricted in a later analysis, and the HLA associations seemed to be driven largely by CMV exposure. In this cohort, only TCR beta chains were sequenced, and detectable features were limited by the absence of alpha or paired-chain data. Because counts were too low, roughly 18 rarely observed V segments, including chromosome 9 orphons, were left out of the earlier analysis of a few hundred of the donors. Presence/absence analyses assumed roughly uniform sequencing depth across donors, an assumption that may not hold. The only immune exposure information available for the cohort was CMV serostatus. While some public TCRs were present in many individuals, most TCR sequences turned up only very rarely across donors. Linkage disequilibrium might explain the correlated functional status among segregating V segments, but an unknown experimental factor could not be excluded. The sequencing pipeline was judged likely to have produced a cluster of highly shared sequence variants as a technical artifact. In a later analysis, HLA-associated TCR beta chains were found to be more clonally expanded and to have lower generation probabilities than equally common non-associated chains. Strong co-occurrence of HLA alleles, especially DR and DQ, made assigning TCR associations to individual alleles difficult. Three of the identified cytomegalovirus-associated TCR beta chains were confirmed in vitro to be specific for cytomegalovirus antigens. At a false discovery rate of 0.05, a later analysis linked under 20,000 TCR beta sequences to specific HLA alleles. A further reported finding was that TCR beta sequences accurately predicted the HLA-A and HLA-B alleles for most subjects in the first cohort. In an earlier analysis of about 600 of the donors, most TCR beta V segments appeared in productive rearrangements about 87% or about 30% of the time, broadly matching IMGT annotations. According to a later analysis, TCR association rates differed among HLA loci, with DRB1 alleles showing the most associated TCRs and HLA-C alleles showing the fewest. Some IMGT-functional V segments, including TRBV6-2 and TRBV6-3, could not be told apart with the 87-base-pair reads, so those segments were excluded. In both the original and validation cohorts, the classifier was reported to diagnose cytomegalovirus status with high specificity and sensitivity. In a later analysis, several top co-occurrence clusters were reported to appear linked to parvovirus B19, influenza, CMV and Epstein-Barr virus. Compared with the roughly 710-donor mean, donors in an Asian-associated ancestry cluster had fewer N-insertions in productive TCRs, according to a later genetic analysis. An association between a missense DCLRE1C variant and V-gene and J-gene trimming of TCR beta chains was found in a later genetic analysis and replicated in an independent cohort. The authors suggested that the approach could potentially be extended to other disease states and immunological phenotypes. The study listed 150 to 200 TCR beta chains as associated with cytomegalovirus. Because HLA typing was unavailable for some donors at each locus, only the typed subset was used in association tests.

Reading from cysteine to phenylalanine, the CDR3 counts 14 amino acids. The sequence is cut down to CDR3 DNA, 42 bases in frame from base 1. The germline V gene specifies MNHEY as CDR1 and SVGAGI as CDR2. Library construction relied on the immunoSEQ multiplex PCR assay. A mixture of 60 forward primers for TCR Vbeta segments and 13 reverse primers for TCR Jbeta segments was used in the multiplex PCR. A multiplex PCR assay on genomic DNA amplified the CDR3 region of rearranged TCR beta genes. The amplified TCR beta libraries were sequenced on the Illumina HiSeq System as 87-base-pair reads. As for the authors' bioinformatics: In a later analysis, about 80 million unique TCR beta chains were counted across the approximately 640 repertoires, and roughly 11 million of these chains were shared by at least two donors. Raw reads were error-corrected and collapsed into unique sequences with a nearest-neighbor algorithm that merged closely related sequences to remove PCR and sequencing errors. To assign V, D and J gene segments, CDR3 sequences were aligned to IMGT reference sequences. For a sequence to be retained, at least a six-nucleotide match to both a V gene segment and a J gene segment was required. Rearrangements were classified as productive when the CDR3 lacked stop codons and remained in frame with V and J, and all other rearrangements were classified as non-productive. CDR3 was defined according to IMGT convention as the region running from the second conserved V-encoded cysteine to the conserved J-encoded phenylalanine. In an earlier analysis of around 540 of the donors, sequences lacking an unambiguous match to a single V gene segment were excluded. In an earlier analysis of approximately 550 of the donors, V segments were called functional above 56.7% productive rearrangements and were called segregating when the between-donor standard deviation exceeded 5%. A statistical classification framework was built to diagnose cytomegalovirus status from the catalog of TCR beta chain sequences. V and J gene assignment, in a later analysis, came from comparing TCR nucleotide sequences with IMGT/GENE-DB human TR gene sequences. Using the TCRdist pipeline, a later analysis assigned CDR3 sequences along with most-parsimonious VDJ recombination scenarios. In a later analysis, each TCR beta chain was defined by its CDR3 amino acid sequence together with its V-gene family, and reads lacking a unique V-gene family were excluded. In a later analysis, approximately 590 highly shared, low-generation-probability nucleotide sequences were removed to address suspected cross-contamination and a sequencing artifact. A later analysis calculated a clonal expansion index for each public chain from normalized within-repertoire ranks of inferred template counts. In a later analysis, generation probabilities were computed using a VDJ recombination model fitted to out-of-frame rearrangements, and the results were checked against IGoR. In a later analysis, TCR-TCR, TCR-HLA and TCR-CMV co-occurrence was scored with hypergeometric tests, and a repertoire-size bias correction was applied to TCR pairs. A later analysis estimated false discovery rates by permuting HLA or CMV assignments 20 times. In a later analysis, co-occurring TCRs were grouped using DBSCAN, with TCRdist sequence similarity added in when clustering inside HLA-allele-positive subsets. Repertoires with fewer than 30,000 or more than 120,000 public chains were left out of co-occurrence clustering, as were five repertoires with anomalous nucleotide sharing. Imported from immuneACCESS, the table was reduced by TCRdb to in-frame sequences with V and J called. These copies leave out some clones; in studies compared against another copy, an unresolved V gene accounts for under half, and the cause of the remainder is not known. V and J calls and clone size come straight from that table; D and trimming were deduced from the DNA. The sample data list about 140,000 clones, and 65% to 80% of these were observed just once. Of the sample, 1.5% to 2% falls within the top ten clones.

The cohort comprised fewer than 750 healthy bone marrow donors. All cohort members were sampled while nominally healthy, although unrecorded immune exposures were likely present. The donor was CMV seronegative and was included in the group of a few hundred seronegative cohort members. A peripheral blood sample was provided by each donor, and peripheral blood mononuclear cells were used for TCR beta sequencing. The Qiagen DNeasy Blood Extraction Kit was used to extract genomic DNA from the blood cell samples. The V and J genes are TRBV6-5 and TRBJ2-2; TRBD1 is a weak D gene call, 5 bases matching. The sequencing input was PBMCs. This clonotype originated in a woman in her thirties or forties in good health and CMV-seronegative. CDR3 loop: CANSYRRYTGELFF. The nucleotide sequence reads as follows: TGTGCCAACAGTTACAGGAGATACACCGGGGAGCTGTTTTTT.